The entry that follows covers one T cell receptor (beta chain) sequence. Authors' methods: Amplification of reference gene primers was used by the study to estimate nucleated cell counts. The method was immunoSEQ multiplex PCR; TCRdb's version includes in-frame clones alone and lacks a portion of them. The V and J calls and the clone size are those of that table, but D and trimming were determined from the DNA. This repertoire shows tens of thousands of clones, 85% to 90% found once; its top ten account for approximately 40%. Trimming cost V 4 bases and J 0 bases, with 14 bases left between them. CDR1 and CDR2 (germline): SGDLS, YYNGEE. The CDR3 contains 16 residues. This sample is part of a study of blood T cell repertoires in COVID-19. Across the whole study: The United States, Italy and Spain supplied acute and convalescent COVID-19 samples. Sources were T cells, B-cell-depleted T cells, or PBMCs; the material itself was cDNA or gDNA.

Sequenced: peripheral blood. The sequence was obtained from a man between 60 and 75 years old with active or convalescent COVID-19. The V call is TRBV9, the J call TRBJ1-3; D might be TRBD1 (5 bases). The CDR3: CASSSGGRSSGNTIYF. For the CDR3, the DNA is TGTGCCAGCAGCTCCGGGGGACGTAGCTCTGGAAACACCATATATTTT. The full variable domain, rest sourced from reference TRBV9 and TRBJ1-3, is DSGVTQTPKHLITATGQRVTLRCSPRSGDLSVYWYQQSLDQGLQFLIQYYNGEERAKGNILERFSAQQFPDLHSELNLSSLELGDSALYFCASSSGGRSSGNTIYFGEGSWLTVV.